This T cell receptor (beta chain) came from a study of early T cells in non-severe SARS-CoV-2 infection. MiXCR, run by TCRdb on the 5' RACE reads, gives a single entry per CDR3 protein. The sample lists tens of thousands of distinct CDR3 sequences, around 12% seen once, with under 1.5% in the top ten. Germline CDR1 and CDR2: MNHEY and SVGAGI. Trimming left V 6 bases short and J 0 bases short, with 4 bases between. This CDR3 is built from 12 residues. This TCR was recovered from an adult who was a healthcare worker with PCR-confirmed SARS-CoV-2 infection or an uninfected control (not recorded which). The sample consisted of whole blood, taken at baseline. V is TRBV6-5 and J is TRBJ2-3; D is unresolved. The CDR3 coding sequence is TGTGCCAGCAGGGATAGCACAGATACGCAGTATTTT. Its protein is CASRDSTDTQYF.